A selection of T cell receptor beta chains follows, all from one sample in a study of identical twins. TCRdb ran MiXCR on the 5' RACE reads and lists one entry per CDR3 protein. Here the sample spans a few hundred thousand distinct CDR3 sequences, approximately 9.6% being singletons. These same records also appear under a second study, on yellow fever vaccine responses in identical twins.

Material: PBMCs. The receptors were sampled from a woman between 18 and 29 years old in good health. The CDR3 runs from the conserved cysteine through the conserved F or W. D genes are given only for firm matches. For some rows the clone size is stated as once, few or many, or as a class when expanded; others skip it.

J gene: TRBJ2-3
clone size: few
D gene: TRBD2
V gene: TRBV12-3/TRBV12-4
CDR3 protein: CASSFGAGGRDTQYF
CDR3 DNA: TGTGCCAGCAGTTTCGGGGCGGGGGGGCGAGATACGCAGTATTTT

J gene: TRBJ2-7
clone size: many
D gene: TRBD2
V gene: TRBV9
CDR3 protein: CASSLSGLTYEQYF
CDR3 DNA: TGTGCCAGCAGCCTTAGCGGGCTGACCTACGAGCAGTACTTC

J gene: TRBJ2-3
clone size: few
D gene: TRBD1
V gene: TRBV20-1
CDR3 protein: CSATPGTGFTDTQYF
CDR3 DNA: TGCAGTGCAACTCCAGGGACAGGGTTCACAGATACGCAGTATTTT

J gene: TRBJ2-2
clone size: many
D gene: TRBD1
V gene: TRBV5-1
CDR3 protein: CASSLTGAMNTGELFF
CDR3 DNA: TGCGCCAGCAGCTTGACAGGGGCGATGAACACCGGGGAGCTGTTTTTT

J gene: TRBJ1-3
clone size: many
D gene: -
V gene: TRBV4-3
CDR3 protein: CASSQGPSGNTIYF
CDR3 DNA: TGCGCCAGCAGCCAAGGCCCCTCTGGAAACACCATATATTTT

J gene: TRBJ2-7
clone size: -
D gene: -
V gene: TRBV29-1
CDR3 protein: CSVDGAPTYEQYF
CDR3 DNA: TGCAGCGTTGACGGCGCCCCGACCTACGAGCAGTACTTC

J gene: TRBJ2-3
clone size: -
D gene: TRBD1
V gene: TRBV11-1
CDR3 protein: CASSPGTGGRWTQYF
CDR3 DNA: TGTGCCAGCAGCCCCGGGACAGGGGGCCGATGGACGCAGTATTTT

J gene: TRBJ2-3
clone size: many
D gene: -
V gene: TRBV27
CDR3 protein: CASAGVGTDTQYF
CDR3 DNA: TGTGCCAGCGCGGGTGTCGGCACAGATACGCAGTATTTT

J gene: TRBJ2-2
clone size: -
D gene: -
V gene: TRBV7-9
CDR3 protein: CASSSTKNTGELFF
CDR3 DNA: TGTGCCAGCAGCTCCACTAAGAACACCGGGGAGCTGTTTTTT

J gene: TRBJ2-7
clone size: many
D gene: -
V gene: TRBV29-1
CDR3 protein: CSVEDLSGEQYF
CDR3 DNA: TGCAGCGTTGAAGATCTGTCGGGAGAGCAGTACTTC

J gene: TRBJ2-5
clone size: -
D gene: TRBD1
V gene: TRBV4-3
CDR3 protein: CASSQGGQAPETQYF
CDR3 DNA: TGCGCCAGCAGCCAAGGAGGACAGGCCCCAGAGACCCAGTACTTC

J gene: TRBJ2-1
clone size: few
D gene: -
V gene: TRBV2
CDR3 protein: CASSEMMRVRSENEQFF
CDR3 DNA: TGTGCCAGCAGTGAAATGATGCGGGTCAGATCTGAGAATGAGCAGTTCTTC

J gene: TRBJ2-5
clone size: -
D gene: -
V gene: TRBV7-9
CDR3 protein: CASSLASDGETQYF
CDR3 DNA: TGTGCCAGCAGCCTTGCTAGCGACGGAGAGACCCAGTACTTC

J gene: TRBJ2-3
clone size: -
D gene: -
V gene: TRBV7-3
CDR3 protein: CASSLTWVGTDTQYF
CDR3 DNA: TGTGCCAGCAGCTTAACGTGGGTTGGCACAGATACGCAGTATTTT

J gene: TRBJ2-1
clone size: few
D gene: TRBD2
V gene: TRBV6-5
CDR3 protein: CASSYSRLADIYNEQFF
CDR3 DNA: TGTGCCAGCAGTTACTCCCGACTAGCGGACATCTACAATGAGCAGTTCTTC

J gene: TRBJ1-5
clone size: many
D gene: -
V gene: TRBV5-1
CDR3 protein: CASSLDGPQGKGNQPQHF
CDR3 DNA: TGCGCCAGCAGCTTGGACGGACCTCAGGGAAAAGGCAATCAGCCCCAGCATTTT

J gene: TRBJ2-7
clone size: many
D gene: -
V gene: TRBV10-3
CDR3 protein: CAISEDRTEKQYF
CDR3 DNA: TGTGCCATCAGTGAGGACCGGACGGAGAAGCAGTACTTC

J gene: TRBJ2-7
clone size: few
D gene: TRBD1
V gene: TRBV4-3
CDR3 protein: CASSQDFLGGGEQYF
CDR3 DNA: TGCGCCAGCAGCCAAGATTTTCTAGGGGGCGGCGAGCAGTACTTC

J gene: TRBJ2-3
clone size: -
D gene: -
V gene: TRBV10-1
CDR3 protein: CASSDGGTPADTQYF
CDR3 DNA: TGCGCCAGCAGTGACGGCGGGACCCCGGCCGATACGCAGTATTTT

J gene: TRBJ2-1
clone size: many
D gene: -
V gene: TRBV15
CDR3 protein: CATRGSSYNEQFF
CDR3 DNA: TGTGCCACCAGGGGATCCTCCTACAATGAGCAGTTCTTC

J gene: TRBJ2-1
clone size: -
D gene: -
V gene: TRBV30
CDR3 protein: CAWGLDNEQFF
CDR3 DNA: TGTGCCTGGGGGCTCGACAATGAGCAGTTCTTC

J gene: TRBJ2-5
clone size: few
D gene: -
V gene: TRBV29-1
CDR3 protein: CSGVRGTQYF
CDR3 DNA: TGCAGCGGGGTAAGAGGGACCCAGTACTTC

J gene: TRBJ2-5
clone size: -
D gene: TRBD2
V gene: TRBV4-3
CDR3 protein: CARADLAGQQETQYF
CDR3 DNA: TGCGCCAGAGCAGACCTAGCGGGACAACAAGAGACCCAGTACTTC

J gene: TRBJ2-7
clone size: few
D gene: -
V gene: TRBV2
CDR3 protein: CASSETVLVYEQYF
CDR3 DNA: TGTGCCAGCAGTGAAACAGTTTTGGTCTACGAGCAGTACTTC

J gene: TRBJ2-1
clone size: -
D gene: TRBD2
V gene: TRBV9
CDR3 protein: CASSVGLAGSEQFF
CDR3 DNA: TGTGCCAGCAGCGTAGGACTAGCGGGAAGTGAGCAGTTCTTC

J gene: TRBJ2-1
clone size: -
D gene: -
V gene: TRBV28
CDR3 protein: CASFGGQGDNEQFF
CDR3 DNA: TGTGCCAGCTTCGGGGGGCAGGGAGACAATGAGCAGTTCTTC

J gene: TRBJ2-3
clone size: few
D gene: -
V gene: TRBV5-1
CDR3 protein: CASKKNTDTQYF
CDR3 DNA: TGCGCCAGTAAGAAGAATACAGATACGCAGTATTTT

J gene: TRBJ2-5
clone size: -
D gene: -
V gene: TRBV20-1
CDR3 protein: CSARGVAETQYF
CDR3 DNA: TGCAGTGCTCGAGGGGTGGCCGAGACCCAGTACTTC

J gene: TRBJ2-2
clone size: -
D gene: -
V gene: TRBV24-1
CDR3 protein: CATSDFAKGAGELFF
CDR3 DNA: TGTGCCACCAGTGATTTTGCCAAAGGGGCCGGGGAGCTGTTTTTT

J gene: TRBJ2-7
clone size: many
D gene: TRBD1
V gene: TRBV7-9
CDR3 protein: CASRSTGTGRNEQYF
CDR3 DNA: TGTGCCAGCAGATCAACCGGGACAGGGAGGAACGAGCAGTACTTC

J gene: TRBJ2-5
clone size: many
D gene: -
V gene: TRBV5-1
CDR3 protein: CASSLEDARQETQYF
CDR3 DNA: TGCGCCAGCAGCCTGGAAGACGCCCGCCAAGAGACCCAGTACTTC

J gene: TRBJ2-3
clone size: few
D gene: TRBD2
V gene: TRBV15
CDR3 protein: CATSRDTSGRITDTQYF
CDR3 DNA: TGTGCCACCAGCAGAGATACTAGCGGAAGGATAACAGATACGCAGTATTTT

J gene: TRBJ2-3
clone size: -
D gene: -
V gene: TRBV3-1
CDR3 protein: CASSLLPGADTQYF
CDR3 DNA: TGTGCCAGCAGCCTTCTCCCAGGGGCAGATACGCAGTATTTT

J gene: TRBJ2-3
clone size: few
D gene: TRBD2
V gene: TRBV11-3
CDR3 protein: CASSSGGPNTQYF
CDR3 DNA: TGTGCCAGTTCTAGCGGGGGACCTAATACGCAGTATTTT

J gene: TRBJ2-5
clone size: few
D gene: TRBD1
V gene: TRBV7-9
CDR3 protein: CASSSIQGDQETQYF
CDR3 DNA: TGTGCCAGCAGCTCCATACAGGGGGACCAAGAGACCCAGTACTTC

J gene: TRBJ2-7
clone size: few
D gene: TRBD2
V gene: TRBV5-1
CDR3 protein: CASSLAASGSATYEQYF
CDR3 DNA: TGCGCCAGCAGCTTGGCGGCTAGCGGGAGTGCAACCTACGAGCAGTACTTC

J gene: TRBJ2-5
clone size: few
D gene: TRBD2
V gene: TRBV6-4
CDR3 protein: CASSETGLAGQETQYF
CDR3 DNA: TGTGCCAGCAGTGAGACGGGACTAGCGGGTCAAGAGACCCAGTACTTC

J gene: TRBJ2-1
clone size: -
D gene: -
V gene: TRBV12-3/TRBV12-4
CDR3 protein: CASSPRLPPKQFF
CDR3 DNA: TGTGCCAGCAGTCCGCGACTTCCACCGAAGCAGTTCTTC

J gene: TRBJ2-1
clone size: -
D gene: -
V gene: TRBV6-2/TRBV6-3
CDR3 protein: CASSRYLGGREQFF
CDR3 DNA: TGTGCCAGCAGCCGCTATCTAGGGGGGCGTGAGCAGTTCTTC

J gene: TRBJ2-1
clone size: -
D gene: -
V gene: TRBV4-1
CDR3 protein: CASSQGTGAPFNEQFF
CDR3 DNA: TGCGCCAGCAGCCAAGGAACGGGGGCGCCTTTCAATGAGCAGTTCTTC

J gene: TRBJ2-5
clone size: -
D gene: TRBD2
V gene: TRBV20-1
CDR3 protein: CSADLAGAETQYF
CDR3 DNA: TGCAGTGCTGATCTAGCGGGCGCGGAGACCCAGTACTTC

J gene: TRBJ1-5
clone size: many
D gene: -
V gene: TRBV2
CDR3 protein: CASSEFPGTRNQPQHF
CDR3 DNA: TGTGCCAGCAGTGAATTCCCCGGGACAAGAAATCAGCCCCAGCATTTT

J gene: TRBJ1-2
clone size: few
D gene: -
V gene: TRBV10-3
CDR3 protein: CAISEYMGDYGYTF
CDR3 DNA: TGTGCCATCAGTGAGTACATGGGGGACTATGGCTACACCTTC

J gene: TRBJ2-7
clone size: few
D gene: TRBD2
V gene: TRBV29-1
CDR3 protein: CSVDGLADSYEQYF
CDR3 DNA: TGCAGCGTTGATGGGCTAGCGGATTCCTACGAGCAGTACTTC

J gene: TRBJ2-1
clone size: many
D gene: TRBD2
V gene: TRBV5-1
CDR3 protein: CASSFEAGGWNEQFF
CDR3 DNA: TGCGCCAGCAGCTTCGAAGCGGGAGGGTGGAATGAGCAGTTCTTC

J gene: TRBJ1-2
clone size: -
D gene: TRBD1
V gene: TRBV9
CDR3 protein: CASSVADRVNYGYTF
CDR3 DNA: TGTGCCAGCAGCGTAGCGGACAGGGTAAACTATGGCTACACCTTC

J gene: TRBJ2-7
clone size: many
D gene: -
V gene: TRBV5-1
CDR3 protein: CASSLQQAYEQYF
CDR3 DNA: TGCGCCAGCAGCTTGCAGCAGGCCTACGAGCAGTACTTC

J gene: TRBJ1-2
clone size: many
D gene: TRBD1
V gene: TRBV6-1
CDR3 protein: CASTPTGTGFFVYGYTF
CDR3 DNA: TGTGCCAGCACACCTACAGGGACAGGGTTCTTTGTCTATGGCTACACCTTC

J gene: TRBJ2-7
clone size: few
D gene: TRBD1
V gene: TRBV20-1
CDR3 protein: CSARGTGDITYYEQYF
CDR3 DNA: TGCAGTGCTAGGGGAACAGGGGACATAACCTACTACGAGCAGTACTTC

J gene: TRBJ1-2
clone size: few
D gene: -
V gene: TRBV7-2
CDR3 protein: CASSATANYGYTF
CDR3 DNA: TGTGCCAGCAGCGCAACAGCTAACTATGGCTACACCTTC

J gene: TRBJ2-5
clone size: many
D gene: -
V gene: TRBV6-2/TRBV6-3
CDR3 protein: CASSFGGASETQYF
CDR3 DNA: TGTGCCAGCAGTTTCGGGGGCGCCTCGGAGACCCAGTACTTC

J gene: TRBJ2-2
clone size: many
D gene: -
V gene: TRBV15
CDR3 protein: CATSSLRLEGTGELFF
CDR3 DNA: TGTGCCACCAGCAGCCTACGACTAGAGGGCACCGGGGAGCTGTTTTTT

J gene: TRBJ2-5
clone size: many
D gene: -
V gene: TRBV12-3/TRBV12-4
CDR3 protein: CASREASVAAETQYF
CDR3 DNA: TGTGCCAGCAGGGAGGCGTCCGTGGCTGCGGAGACCCAGTACTTC